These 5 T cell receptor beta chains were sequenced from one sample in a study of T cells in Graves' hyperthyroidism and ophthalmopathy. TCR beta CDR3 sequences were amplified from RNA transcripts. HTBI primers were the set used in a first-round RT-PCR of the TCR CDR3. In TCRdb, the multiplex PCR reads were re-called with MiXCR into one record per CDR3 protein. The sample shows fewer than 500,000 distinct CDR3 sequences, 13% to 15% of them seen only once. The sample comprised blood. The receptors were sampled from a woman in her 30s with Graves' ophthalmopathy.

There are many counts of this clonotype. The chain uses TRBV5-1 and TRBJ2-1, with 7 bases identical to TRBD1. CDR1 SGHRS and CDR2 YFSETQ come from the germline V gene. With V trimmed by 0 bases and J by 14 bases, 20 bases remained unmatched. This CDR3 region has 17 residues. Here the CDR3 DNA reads TGCGCCAGCAGCTTGGCGGTGGTGGGTGGACAGGCCTACCCAAAGTTCTTC. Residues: CASSLAVVGGQAYPKFF.

This CDR3 reads CASSPSSGQETQYF. The CDR3 DNA reads as TGTGCCAGCAGCCCCTCTAGCGGCCAAGAGACCCAGTACTTC. The J gene is TRBJ2-5, the V gene TRBV12-3 or TRBV12-4; 7 bases are shared with TRBD2. Germline trimming cut 6 bases from V and 1 base from J; bases unmatched to any gene: 5. The CDR3 loop spans 14 amino acids.

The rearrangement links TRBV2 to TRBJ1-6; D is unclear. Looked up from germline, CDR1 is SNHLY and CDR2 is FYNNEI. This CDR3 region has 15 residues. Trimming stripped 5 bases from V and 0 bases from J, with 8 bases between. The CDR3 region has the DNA TGTGCCAGCAGTCCAGAGGACTCCTATAATTCACCCCTCCACTTT. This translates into CASSPEDSYNSPLHF.

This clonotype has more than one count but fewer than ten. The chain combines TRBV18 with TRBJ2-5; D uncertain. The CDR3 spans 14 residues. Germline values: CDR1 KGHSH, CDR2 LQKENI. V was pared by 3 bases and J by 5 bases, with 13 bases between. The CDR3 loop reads CASSPEEDGETQYF. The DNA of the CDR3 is TGTGCCAGCTCACCTGAGGAAGACGGGGAGACCCAGTACTTC.

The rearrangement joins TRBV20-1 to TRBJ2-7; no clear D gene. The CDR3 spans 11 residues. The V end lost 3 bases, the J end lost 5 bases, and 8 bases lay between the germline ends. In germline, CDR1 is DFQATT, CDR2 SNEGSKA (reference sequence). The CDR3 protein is CSASQTNEQYF. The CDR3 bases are TGCAGTGCTAGCCAAACAAACGAGCAGTACTTC.